The rows below give T cell receptor beta chains drawn from one sample of a study of patients and donors after allogeneic stem cell transplantation. MiXCR, run by TCRdb on the RT-PCR reads, gives a single entry per CDR3 protein. The top ten hold roughly 6% of the sample, which has roughly 960,000 distinct CDR3 sequences, about a sixth seen once. The sequencing sample was made of blood, either unsorted or a sorted T cell fraction (not recorded which). These receptors originate from a human donor who was either an allogeneic HSCT recipient or a stem cell or donor lymphocyte infusion donor (not recorded which). It is not recorded whose cells these are; they may come from a transplant donor. The CDR3 runs from the conserved cysteine through the conserved F or W. A D gene is named only where the DNA matches it firmly. The size of a clone is reported for some rows only, either as once, few or many, or as a class for expanded clones.

clone_size	j_call	d_call	v_call	cdr3_nt	cdr3_aa
few	TRBJ1-2	TRBD1	TRBV9	TGTGCCAGCAGCGCCCAGACAGGGTCTATGGGCTACACCTTC	CASSAQTGSMGYTF
few	TRBJ2-3	NA	TRBV6-1	TGTGCCAGCGGGTGGGGGTACACAGATACGCAGTATTTT	CASGWGYTDTQYF
few	TRBJ2-7	NA	TRBV20-1	TGCAGTGCTAGAGCCGGCCGCGGTTACGGGGGGCAGTACTTC	CSARAGRGYGGQYF
few	TRBJ2-2	NA	TRBV21-1	TGTGCCAGCAGCAAGGGACAGGGGAACACCGGGGAGCTGTTTTTT	CASSKGQGNTGELFF
NA	TRBJ2-3	NA	TRBV7-9	TGTGCCAGCAGCCACTCGGGCAGGGGCGCAGATACGCAGTATTTT	CASSHSGRGADTQYF
few	TRBJ2-1	NA	TRBV2	TGTGCCAGCAGTGAATCAGGTCCAAGATACAATGAGCAGTTCTTC	CASSESGPRYNEQFF
many	TRBJ1-1	NA	TRBV28	TGTGCCAGCGCCTCGGGGGGGCTCGGGATGAACACTGAAGCTTTCTTT	CASASGGLGMNTEAFF
NA	TRBJ2-2	TRBD1	TRBV6-5	TGTGCCAGCAGTTGGGGACAGCACACCGGGGAGCTGTTTTTT	CASSWGQHTGELFF
many	TRBJ1-2	TRBD1	TRBV7-2	TGTGCCAGCAGCCCCGACAGGGATGGCTACACCTTC	CASSPDRDGYTF
once	TRBJ1-1	NA	TRBV6-1	TGTGCCAGCAGCTGGACGACAGCTGAAGCTTTCTTT	CASSWTTAEAFF
NA	TRBJ2-7	TRBD1	TRBV4-1	TGCGCCAGCAGCCAAGCGGCAGGGGGCTTGGAGCAGTACTTC	CASSQAAGGLEQYF
few	TRBJ1-2	NA	TRBV30	TGTGCCTGGGGACAAAACTATGGCTACACCTTC	CAWGQNYGYTF
NA	TRBJ2-7	TRBD2	TRBV18	TGTGCCAGCACAGTCAGGAGCGGGGCCATCTACGAGCAGTACTTC	CASTVRSGAIYEQYF
NA	TRBJ2-5	TRBD2	TRBV9	TGTGCCAGCAGCGGGACTAGCAAAGGGACCCAGTACTTC	CASSGTSKGTQYF
NA	TRBJ2-1	NA	TRBV27	TGTGCCAGCAGAATCGTGACTAGCTCCTACAATGAGCAGTTCTTC	CASRIVTSSYNEQFF
NA	TRBJ2-5	TRBD1	TRBV12-3/TRBV12-4	TGTGCCAGCAGCGGACAGGGTGGATACGGAGAGACCCAGTACTTC	CASSGQGGYGETQYF
few	TRBJ1-2	NA	TRBV29-1	TGCAGCGTTGAACATCCCCCGGGCTATGGCTACACCTTC	CSVEHPPGYGYTF
few	TRBJ1-5	NA	TRBV9	TGTGCCAGCGGTCCGTCAGGGGCTAATCAGCCCCAGCATTTT	CASGPSGANQPQHF
NA	TRBJ1-1	NA	TRBV12-3/TRBV12-4	TGTGCCAGCAGTTTCAAGTTCATGAACACTGAAGCTTTCTTT	CASSFKFMNTEAFF
few	TRBJ2-2	TRBD2	TRBV20-1	TGCAGTGCTAGGAGGGTAGCGGGGCCCACCGGGGAGCTGTTTTTT	CSARRVAGPTGELFF
few	TRBJ2-1	TRBD1	TRBV12-3/TRBV12-4	TGTGCCAGCAGTGCGACGACAGGGGCGCACAATGAGCAGTTCTTC	CASSATTGAHNEQFF
NA	TRBJ2-7	TRBD1	TRBV7-6	TGTGCCAGCAGCTCGCCAGTGGGACAGGGTCAATCCTACGAGCAGTACTTC	CASSSPVGQGQSYEQYF